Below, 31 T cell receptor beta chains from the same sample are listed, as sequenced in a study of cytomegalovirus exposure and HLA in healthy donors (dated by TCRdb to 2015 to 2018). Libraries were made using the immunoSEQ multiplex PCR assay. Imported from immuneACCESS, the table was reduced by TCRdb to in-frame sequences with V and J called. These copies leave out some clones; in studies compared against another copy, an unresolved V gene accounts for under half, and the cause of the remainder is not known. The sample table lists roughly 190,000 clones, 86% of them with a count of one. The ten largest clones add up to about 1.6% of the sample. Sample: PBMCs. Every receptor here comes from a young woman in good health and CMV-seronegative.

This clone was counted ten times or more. CDR3 coding DNA: TGTGCCAGCAGCCAACCGGGGACTAGCGGGAGCTACGAGCAGTACTTC. Encoded protein: CASSQPGTSGSYEQYF. The rearrangement uses TRBV4-2 and TRBJ2-7; 14 nucleotides align to TRBD2. The germline V gene encodes CDR1 LGHNA and CDR2 YNFKEQ. There are 16 residues in the CDR3. V lost 2 bases to trimming and J lost 3 bases; unmatched junction nucleotides: 3.

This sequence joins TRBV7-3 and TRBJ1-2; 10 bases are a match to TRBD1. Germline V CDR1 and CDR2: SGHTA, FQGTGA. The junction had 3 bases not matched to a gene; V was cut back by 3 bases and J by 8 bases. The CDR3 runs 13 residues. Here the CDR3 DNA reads TGTGCCAGCAGCTTTGGACAGGGGGACGGCTACACCTTC. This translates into CASSFGQGDGYTF.

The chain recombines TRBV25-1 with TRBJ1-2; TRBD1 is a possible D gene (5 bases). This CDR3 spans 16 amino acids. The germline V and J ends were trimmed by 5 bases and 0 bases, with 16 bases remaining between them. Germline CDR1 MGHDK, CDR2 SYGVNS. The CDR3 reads CASSPLYGGSNYGYTF. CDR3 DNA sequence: TGTGCCAGCAGTCCCCTCTATGGGGGGTCTAACTATGGCTACACCTTC.

The CDR3 region has the DNA TGTGCCAGCAGTTTAGGCCTCGGGACTAGCAGAGACATTCAGTACTTC. Its translation is CASSLGLGTSRDIQYF. This chain links TRBV27 with TRBJ2-4; 9 nucleotides match TRBD2. Trimming cost V 2 bases and J 8 bases; bases outside gene matches: 10. This CDR3 is built from 16 residues. CDR1 and CDR2 from the germline V gene are MNHEY and SMNVEV (reference sequence).

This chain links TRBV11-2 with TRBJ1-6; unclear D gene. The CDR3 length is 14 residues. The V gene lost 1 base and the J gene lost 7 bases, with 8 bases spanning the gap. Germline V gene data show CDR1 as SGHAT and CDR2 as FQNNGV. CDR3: CASSLVARNSPLHF. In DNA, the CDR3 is TGTGCCAGCAGCTTAGTGGCACGCAATTCACCCCTCCACTTT.

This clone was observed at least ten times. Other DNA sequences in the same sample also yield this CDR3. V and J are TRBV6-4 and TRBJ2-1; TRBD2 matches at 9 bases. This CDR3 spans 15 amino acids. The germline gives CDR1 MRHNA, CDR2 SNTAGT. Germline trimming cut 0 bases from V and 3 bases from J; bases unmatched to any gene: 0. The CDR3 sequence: CASSDSSGSYNEQFF. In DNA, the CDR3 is TGTGCCAGCAGTGACTCTAGCGGGAGCTACAATGAGCAGTTCTTC.

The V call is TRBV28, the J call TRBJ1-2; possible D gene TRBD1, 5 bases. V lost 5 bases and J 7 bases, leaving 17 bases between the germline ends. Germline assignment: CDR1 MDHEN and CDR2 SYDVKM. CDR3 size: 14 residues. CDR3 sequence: CASSPRQPVGGYTF. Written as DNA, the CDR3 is TGTGCCAGCAGTCCACGACAGCCCGTGGGTGGCTACACCTTC.

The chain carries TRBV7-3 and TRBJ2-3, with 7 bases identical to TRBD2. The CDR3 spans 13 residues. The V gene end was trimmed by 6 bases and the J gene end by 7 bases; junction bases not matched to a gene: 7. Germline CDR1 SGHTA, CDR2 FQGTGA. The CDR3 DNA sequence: TGTGCCAGCAGTTCGGGACTATTACATACGCAGTATTTT. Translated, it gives CASSSGLLHTQYF.

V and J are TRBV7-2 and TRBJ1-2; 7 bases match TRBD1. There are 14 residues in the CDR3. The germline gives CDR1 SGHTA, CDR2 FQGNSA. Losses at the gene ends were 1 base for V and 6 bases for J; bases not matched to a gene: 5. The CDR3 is CASSLEGAGDGYTF. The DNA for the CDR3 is TGTGCCAGCAGCTTAGAGGGGGCAGGGGATGGCTACACCTTC.

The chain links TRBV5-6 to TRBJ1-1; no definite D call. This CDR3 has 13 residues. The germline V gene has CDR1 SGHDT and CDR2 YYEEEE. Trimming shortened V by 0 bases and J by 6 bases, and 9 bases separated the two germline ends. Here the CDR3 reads CASSLAVVSEAFF. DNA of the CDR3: TGTGCCAGCAGCTTGGCGGTCGTTTCTGAAGCTTTCTTT.

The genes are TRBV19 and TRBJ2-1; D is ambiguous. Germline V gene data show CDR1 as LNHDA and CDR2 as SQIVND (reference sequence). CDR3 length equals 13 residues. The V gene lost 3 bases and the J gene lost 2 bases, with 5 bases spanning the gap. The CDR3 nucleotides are TGTGCCAGTAGTATTTCCACCTACAATGAGCAGTTCTTC. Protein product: CASSISTYNEQFF.

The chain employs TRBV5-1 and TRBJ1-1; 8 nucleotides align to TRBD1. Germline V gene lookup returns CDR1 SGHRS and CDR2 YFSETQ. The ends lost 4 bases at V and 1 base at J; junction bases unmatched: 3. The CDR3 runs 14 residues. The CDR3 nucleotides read TGCGCCAGCAGCAACAGGGGGGCGAACACTGAAGCTTTCTTT. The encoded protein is CASSNRGANTEAFF.

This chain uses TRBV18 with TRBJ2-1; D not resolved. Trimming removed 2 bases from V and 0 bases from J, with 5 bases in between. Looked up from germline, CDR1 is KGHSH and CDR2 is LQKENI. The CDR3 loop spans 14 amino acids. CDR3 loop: CASSPESSYNEQFF. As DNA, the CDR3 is TGTGCCAGCTCACCAGAGAGCTCCTACAATGAGCAGTTCTTC.

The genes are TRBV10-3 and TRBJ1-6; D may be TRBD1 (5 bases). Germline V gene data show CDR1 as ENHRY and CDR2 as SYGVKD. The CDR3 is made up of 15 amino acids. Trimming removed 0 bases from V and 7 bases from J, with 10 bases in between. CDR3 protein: CAISESRGGNSPLHF. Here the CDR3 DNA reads TGTGCCATCAGTGAGTCTAGGGGCGGCAATTCACCCCTCCACTTT.

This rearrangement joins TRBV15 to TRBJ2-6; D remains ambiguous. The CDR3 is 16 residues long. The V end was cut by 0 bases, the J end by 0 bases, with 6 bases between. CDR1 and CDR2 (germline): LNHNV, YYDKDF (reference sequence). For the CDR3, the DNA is TGTGCCACCAGCAGAGAGTTGAGCTCTGGGGCCAACGTCCTGACTTTC. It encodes CATSRELSSGANVLTF.

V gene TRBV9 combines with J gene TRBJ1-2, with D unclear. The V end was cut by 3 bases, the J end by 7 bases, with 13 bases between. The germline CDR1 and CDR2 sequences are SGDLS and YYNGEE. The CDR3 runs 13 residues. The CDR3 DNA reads TGTGCCAGCAGCGGAATGAGGGCAGCTGGCTACACCTTC. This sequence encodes CASSGMRAAGYTF.

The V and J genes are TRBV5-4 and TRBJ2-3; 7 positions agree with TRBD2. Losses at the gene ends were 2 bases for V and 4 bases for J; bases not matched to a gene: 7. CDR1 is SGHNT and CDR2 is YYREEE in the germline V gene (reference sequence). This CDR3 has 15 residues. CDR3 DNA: TGTGCCAGCAGCTTCCGAGCGGGGATGGCAGATACGCAGTATTTT. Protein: CASSFRAGMADTQYF.

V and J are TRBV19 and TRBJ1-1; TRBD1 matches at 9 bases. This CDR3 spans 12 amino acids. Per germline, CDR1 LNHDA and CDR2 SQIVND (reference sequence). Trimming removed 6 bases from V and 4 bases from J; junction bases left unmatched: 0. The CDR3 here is CASRTGGTEAFF. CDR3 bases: TGTGCCAGTAGGACAGGGGGCACTGAAGCTTTCTTT.

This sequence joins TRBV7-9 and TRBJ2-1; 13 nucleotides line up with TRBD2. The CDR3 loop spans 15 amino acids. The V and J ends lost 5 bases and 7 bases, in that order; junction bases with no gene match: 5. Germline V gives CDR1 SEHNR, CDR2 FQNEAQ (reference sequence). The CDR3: CASSLTSGRLNEQFF. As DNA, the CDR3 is TGTGCCAGCAGCCTGACTAGCGGGAGGTTGAATGAGCAGTTCTTC.

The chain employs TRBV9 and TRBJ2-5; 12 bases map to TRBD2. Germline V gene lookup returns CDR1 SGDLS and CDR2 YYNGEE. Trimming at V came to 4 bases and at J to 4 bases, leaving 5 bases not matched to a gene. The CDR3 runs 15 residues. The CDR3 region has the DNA TGTGCCAGCAGCCCTGGGGGACTAGCGGGAGAGACCCAGTACTTC. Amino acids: CASSPGGLAGETQYF.

CDR3 region: CASKLAGVEQYF. The CDR3 DNA reads TGTGCCAGCAAACTAGCGGGAGTGGAGCAGTACTTC. The chain links TRBV2 to TRBJ2-7; the match to TRBD2 covers 11 bases. The V and J ends lost 7 bases and 7 bases, in that order; junction bases with no gene match: 3. CDR3 length: 12 residues. Germline CDR1 and CDR2: SNHLY and FYNNEI. Complete variable domain (other parts from reference TRBV2 and TRBJ2-7): EPEVTQTPSHQVTQMGQEVILRCVPISNHLYFYWYRQILGQKVEFLVSFYNNEISEKSEIFDDQFSVERPDGSNFTLKIRSTKLEDSAMYFCASKLAGVEQYFGPGTRLTVT.

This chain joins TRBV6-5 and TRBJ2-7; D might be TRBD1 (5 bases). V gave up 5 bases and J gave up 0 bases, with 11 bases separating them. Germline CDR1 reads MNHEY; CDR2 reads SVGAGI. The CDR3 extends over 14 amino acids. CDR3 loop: CASSKDTASYEQYF. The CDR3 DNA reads TGTGCCAGCAGTAAGGACACGGCCTCCTACGAGCAGTACTTC.

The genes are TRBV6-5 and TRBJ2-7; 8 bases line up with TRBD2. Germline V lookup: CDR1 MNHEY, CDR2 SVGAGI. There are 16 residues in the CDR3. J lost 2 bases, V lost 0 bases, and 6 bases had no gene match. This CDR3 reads CASSYSISGEAYEQYF. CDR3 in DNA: TGTGCCAGCAGTTACTCGATTAGCGGGGAAGCCTACGAGCAGTACTTC.

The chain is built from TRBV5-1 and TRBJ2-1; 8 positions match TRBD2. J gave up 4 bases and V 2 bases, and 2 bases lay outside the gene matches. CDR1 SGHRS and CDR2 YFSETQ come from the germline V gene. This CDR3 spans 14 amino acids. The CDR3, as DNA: TGCGCCAGCAGCTTAGCGGGAGCGTACAATGAGCAGTTCTTC. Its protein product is CASSLAGAYNEQFF.

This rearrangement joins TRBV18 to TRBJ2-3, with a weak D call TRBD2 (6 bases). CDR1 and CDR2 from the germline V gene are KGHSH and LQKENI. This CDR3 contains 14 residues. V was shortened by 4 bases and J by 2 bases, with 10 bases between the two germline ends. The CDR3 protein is CASSRGANTDTQYF. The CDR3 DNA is TGTGCCAGCTCACGCGGGGCCAACACAGATACGCAGTATTTT.

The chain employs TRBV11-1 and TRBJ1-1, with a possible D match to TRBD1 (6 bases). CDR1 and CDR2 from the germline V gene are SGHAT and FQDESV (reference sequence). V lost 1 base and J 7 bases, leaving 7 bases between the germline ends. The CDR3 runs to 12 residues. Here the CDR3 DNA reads TGTGCCAGCAGCTTAGGACAGGTTGAAGCTTTCTTT. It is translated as CASSLGQVEAFF.

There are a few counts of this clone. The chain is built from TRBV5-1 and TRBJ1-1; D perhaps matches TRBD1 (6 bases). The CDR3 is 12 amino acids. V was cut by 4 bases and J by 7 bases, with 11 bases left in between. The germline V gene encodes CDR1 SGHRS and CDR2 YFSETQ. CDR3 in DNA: TGCGCCAGCAGCACCGCAGGGGTTGAAGCTTTCTTT. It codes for CASSTAGVEAFF.

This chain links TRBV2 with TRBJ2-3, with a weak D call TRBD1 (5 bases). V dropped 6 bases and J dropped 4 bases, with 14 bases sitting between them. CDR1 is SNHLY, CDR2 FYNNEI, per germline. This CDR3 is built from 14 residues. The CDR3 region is CASRKGQGADTQYF. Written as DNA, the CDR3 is TGTGCCAGCAGGAAGGGGCAAGGAGCAGATACGCAGTATTTT.

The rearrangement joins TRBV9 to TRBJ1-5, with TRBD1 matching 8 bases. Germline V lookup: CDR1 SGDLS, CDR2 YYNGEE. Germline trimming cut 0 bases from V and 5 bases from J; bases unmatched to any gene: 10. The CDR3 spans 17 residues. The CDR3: CASSVGLGQGSDQPQHF. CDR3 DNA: TGTGCCAGCAGCGTAGGGTTAGGACAGGGCTCCGATCAGCCCCAGCATTTT.

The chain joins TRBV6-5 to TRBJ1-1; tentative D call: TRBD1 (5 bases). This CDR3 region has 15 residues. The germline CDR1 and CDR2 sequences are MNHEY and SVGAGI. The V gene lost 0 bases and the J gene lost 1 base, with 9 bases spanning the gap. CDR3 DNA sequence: TGTGCCAGCAGTTACTCCTACAGGACGAACACTGAAGCTTTCTTT. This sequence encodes CASSYSYRTNTEAFF.

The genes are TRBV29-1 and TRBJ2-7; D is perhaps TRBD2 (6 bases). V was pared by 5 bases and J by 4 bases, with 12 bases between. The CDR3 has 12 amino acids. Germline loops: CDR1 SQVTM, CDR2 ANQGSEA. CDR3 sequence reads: CSVRGILYEQYF. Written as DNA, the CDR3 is TGCAGCGTTCGGGGGATACTTTACGAGCAGTACTTC.